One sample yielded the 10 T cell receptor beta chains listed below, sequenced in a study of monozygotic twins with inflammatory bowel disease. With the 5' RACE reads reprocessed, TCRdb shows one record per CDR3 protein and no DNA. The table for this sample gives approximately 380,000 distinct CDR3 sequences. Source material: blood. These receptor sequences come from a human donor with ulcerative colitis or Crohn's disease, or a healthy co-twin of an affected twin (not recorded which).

The CDR3 reads CASSLSRAETQYF. The V and J genes are TRBV7-3 and TRBJ2-5; TCRdb outputs TRBD2, but without DNA this stays unchecked. CDR1 is SGHTA and CDR2 is FQGTGA in the germline V gene. The CDR3 consists of 13 residues.

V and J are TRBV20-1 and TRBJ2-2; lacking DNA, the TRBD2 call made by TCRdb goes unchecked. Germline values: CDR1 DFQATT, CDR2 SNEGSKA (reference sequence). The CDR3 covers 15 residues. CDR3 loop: CSARSGGPNTGELFF.

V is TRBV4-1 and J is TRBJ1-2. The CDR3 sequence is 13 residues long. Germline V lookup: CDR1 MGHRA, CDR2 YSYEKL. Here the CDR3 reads CASSQARSYGYTF.

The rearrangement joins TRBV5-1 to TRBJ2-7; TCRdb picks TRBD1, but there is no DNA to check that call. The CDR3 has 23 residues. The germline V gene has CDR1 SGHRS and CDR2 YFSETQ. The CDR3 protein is CASSVTTGQHSRQRLFRTYEQYF.

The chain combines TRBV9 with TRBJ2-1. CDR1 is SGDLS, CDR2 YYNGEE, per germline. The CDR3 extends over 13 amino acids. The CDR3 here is CASSVGYYNEQFF.

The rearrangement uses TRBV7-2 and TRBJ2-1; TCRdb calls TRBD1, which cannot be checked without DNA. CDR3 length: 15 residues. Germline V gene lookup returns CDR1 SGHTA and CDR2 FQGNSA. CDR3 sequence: CASSPGQGAVDEQFF.

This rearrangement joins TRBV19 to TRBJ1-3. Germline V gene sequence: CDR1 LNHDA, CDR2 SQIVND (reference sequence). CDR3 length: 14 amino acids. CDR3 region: CASRMWSSGNTIYF.

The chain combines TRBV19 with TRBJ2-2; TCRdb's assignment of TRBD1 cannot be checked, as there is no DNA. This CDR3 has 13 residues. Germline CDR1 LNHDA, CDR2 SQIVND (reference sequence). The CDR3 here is CASSPVTSGELFF.

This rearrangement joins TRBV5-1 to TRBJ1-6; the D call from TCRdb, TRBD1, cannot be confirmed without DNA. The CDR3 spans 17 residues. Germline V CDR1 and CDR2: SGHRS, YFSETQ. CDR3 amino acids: CASSLEGEPQVGSPLHF.

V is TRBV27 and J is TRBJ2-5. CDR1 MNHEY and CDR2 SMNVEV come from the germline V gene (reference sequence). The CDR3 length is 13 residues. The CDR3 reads CASSLGYKETQYF.